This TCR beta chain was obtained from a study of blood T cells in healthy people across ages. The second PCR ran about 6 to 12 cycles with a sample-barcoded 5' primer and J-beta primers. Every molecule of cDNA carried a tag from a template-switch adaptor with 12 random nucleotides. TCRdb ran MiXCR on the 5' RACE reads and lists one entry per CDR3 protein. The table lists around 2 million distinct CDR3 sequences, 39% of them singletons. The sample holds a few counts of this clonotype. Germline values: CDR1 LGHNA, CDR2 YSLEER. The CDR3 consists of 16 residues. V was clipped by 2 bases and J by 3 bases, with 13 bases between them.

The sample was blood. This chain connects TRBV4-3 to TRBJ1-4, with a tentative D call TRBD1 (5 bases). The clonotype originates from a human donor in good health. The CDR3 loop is CASSQTRGLPNEKLFF. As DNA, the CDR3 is TGCGCCAGCAGCCAAACGAGGGGTCTACCTAATGAAAAACTGTTTTTT.